This record covers a single T cell receptor (beta chain). Per the germline V gene, CDR1 is MNHNS and CDR2 is SASEGT. The length of the CDR3 is 14 residues. V gave up 4 bases and J gave up 2 bases; unmatched junction bases: 5. The data were taken from a study of cytomegalovirus exposure and HLA in healthy donors. Study-level information: The 95 to 150 validation repertoires used the same platform as the roughly 670 first-cohort repertoires, a later analysis reported.

The repertoire was sequenced with immunoSEQ multiplex PCR; TCRdb's copy has only in-frame clones and lacks some. The sample has about 82,000 clones, 85% to 95% seen once. This TCR derives from a man younger than 30 in good health and CMV-seronegative. The chain couples TRBV6-1 to TRBJ2-7; 7 bases align to TRBD1. The sample was PBMCs. Written as DNA, the CDR3 is TGTGCCAGCAGTGTGACAGGGTCGGCCTACGAGCAGTACTTC. Encoded protein: CASSVTGSAYEQYF.